The source of this TCR beta chain is a study of a mutant IDH1 vaccine in newly diagnosed glioma. This CDR3 spans 11 amino acids. Germline CDR1 is SQVTM and CDR2 is ANQGSEA. V lost 7 bases, J lost 4 bases, and 8 bases lay in between. As for time point: week 47, end of study. Every vaccine dose comprised 300 ug of mutant IDH1 20-mer peptide plus topical imiquimod. New WHO grade 3 or 4 IDH1-mutant, ATRX-lost astrocytomas were present in all donors. In regard to this clone: Antigen: not known.

Repertoires were generated with immunoSEQ multiplex PCR, while TCRdb's copy carries only in-frame clones and drops some. The sample has fewer than 95,000 clones, approximately 78% seen once. Sample: PBMCs, taken from a glioma patient whose treatment included an IDH1 peptide vaccine. This sequence originates from a middle-aged man with glioma. The chain uses TRBV29-1 and TRBJ2-1; D not resolved. Here the CDR3 DNA reads TGCAGCGCCTGGGGATACAATGAGCAGTTCTTC. As protein: CSAWGYNEQFF.